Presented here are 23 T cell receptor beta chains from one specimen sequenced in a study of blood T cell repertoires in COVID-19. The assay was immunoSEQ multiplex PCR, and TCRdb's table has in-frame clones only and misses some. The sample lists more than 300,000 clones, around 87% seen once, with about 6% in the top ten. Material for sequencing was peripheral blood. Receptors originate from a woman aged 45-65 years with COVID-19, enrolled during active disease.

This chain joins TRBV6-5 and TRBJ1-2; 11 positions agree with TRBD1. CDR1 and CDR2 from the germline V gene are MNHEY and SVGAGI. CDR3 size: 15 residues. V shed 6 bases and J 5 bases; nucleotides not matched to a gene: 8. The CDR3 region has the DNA TGTGCCAGCAGCCGGATGGACAGGGGGCTTTATGGCTACACCTTC. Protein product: CASSRMDRGLYGYTF.

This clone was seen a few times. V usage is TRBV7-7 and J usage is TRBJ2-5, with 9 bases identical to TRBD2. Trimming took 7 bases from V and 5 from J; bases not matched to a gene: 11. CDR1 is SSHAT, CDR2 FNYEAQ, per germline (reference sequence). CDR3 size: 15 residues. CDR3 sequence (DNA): TGTGCCAGCACCATGGTGGCTAGCGGGACGGAGACCCAGTACTTC. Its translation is CASTMVASGTETQYF. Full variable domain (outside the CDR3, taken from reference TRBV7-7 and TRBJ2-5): GAGVSQSPRYKVTKRGQDVTLRCDPISSHATLYWYQQALGQGPEFLTYFNYEAQPDKSGLPSDRFSAERPEGSISTLTIQRTEQRDSAMYRCASTMVASGTETQYFGPGTRLLVL.

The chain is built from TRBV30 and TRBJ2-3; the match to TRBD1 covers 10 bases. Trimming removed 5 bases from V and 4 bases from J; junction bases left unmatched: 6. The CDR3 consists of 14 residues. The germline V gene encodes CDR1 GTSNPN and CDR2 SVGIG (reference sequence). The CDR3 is CAWATGGLPDTQYF. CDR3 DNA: TGTGCCTGGGCGACAGGGGGCCTTCCAGATACGCAGTATTTT.

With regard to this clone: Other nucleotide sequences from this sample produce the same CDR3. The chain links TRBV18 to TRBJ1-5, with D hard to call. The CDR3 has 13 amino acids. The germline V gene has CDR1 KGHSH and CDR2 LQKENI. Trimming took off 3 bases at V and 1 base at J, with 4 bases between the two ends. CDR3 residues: CASSPQSNQPQHF. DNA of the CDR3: TGTGCCAGCTCACCCCAAAGCAATCAGCCCCAGCATTTT.

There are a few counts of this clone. CDR3 DNA sequence: TGTGCCAGCAGTGAACAGGGCAACACTGAAGCTTTCTTT. This encodes CASSEQGNTEAFF. This chain joins TRBV3-1 (or the pseudogene TRBV3-2) and TRBJ1-1; weak D call: TRBD1 (6 bases). The germline CDR1 and CDR2 sequences are LGHDT and YNNKEL (reference sequence). CDR3 length: 13 amino acids. Trimming removed 6 bases at V and 2 bases at J, with 10 bases between.

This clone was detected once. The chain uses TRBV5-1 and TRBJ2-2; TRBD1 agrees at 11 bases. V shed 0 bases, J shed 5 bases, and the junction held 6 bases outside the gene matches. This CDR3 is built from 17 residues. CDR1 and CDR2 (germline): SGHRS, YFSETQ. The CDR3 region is CASSLAGQGARTGELFF. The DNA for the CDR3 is TGCGCCAGCAGCTTGGCCGGACAGGGGGCGCGGACCGGGGAGCTGTTTTTT.

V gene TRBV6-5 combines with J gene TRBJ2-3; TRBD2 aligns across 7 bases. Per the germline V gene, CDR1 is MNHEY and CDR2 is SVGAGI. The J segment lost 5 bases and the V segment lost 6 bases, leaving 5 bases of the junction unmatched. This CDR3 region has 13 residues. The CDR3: CASRRTSIDTQYF. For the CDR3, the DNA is TGTGCCAGCAGACGGACTAGTATAGATACGCAGTATTTT.

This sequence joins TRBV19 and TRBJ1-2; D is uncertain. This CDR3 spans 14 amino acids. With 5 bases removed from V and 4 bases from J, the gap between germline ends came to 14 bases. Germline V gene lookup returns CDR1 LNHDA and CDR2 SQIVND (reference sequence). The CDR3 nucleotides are TGTGCCAGTAGTCCCGGAACCCGCGGCTATGGCTACACCTTC. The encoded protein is CASSPGTRGYGYTF.

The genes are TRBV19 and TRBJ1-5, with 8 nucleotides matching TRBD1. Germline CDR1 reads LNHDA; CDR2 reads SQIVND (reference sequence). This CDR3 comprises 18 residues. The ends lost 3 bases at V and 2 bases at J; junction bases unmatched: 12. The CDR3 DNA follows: TGTGCCAGTAGTATCGGGGACAGGAGTTGGGTTGGCAATCAGCCCCAGCATTTT. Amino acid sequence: CASSIGDRSWVGNQPQHF.

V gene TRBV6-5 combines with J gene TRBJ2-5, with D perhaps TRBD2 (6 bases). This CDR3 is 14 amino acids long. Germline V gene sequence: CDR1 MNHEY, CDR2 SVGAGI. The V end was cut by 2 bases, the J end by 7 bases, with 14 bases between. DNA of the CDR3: TGTGCCAGCAGTTACATTCGGGAGATGGGGACCCAGTACTTC. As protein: CASSYIREMGTQYF.

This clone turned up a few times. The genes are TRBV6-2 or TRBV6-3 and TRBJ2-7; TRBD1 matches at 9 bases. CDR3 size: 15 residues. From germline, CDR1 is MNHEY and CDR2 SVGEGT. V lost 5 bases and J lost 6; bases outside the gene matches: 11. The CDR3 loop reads CASSSLPGQGIEQYF. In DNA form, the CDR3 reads TGTGCCAGCAGTAGTCTACCGGGACAGGGCATCGAGCAGTACTTC.

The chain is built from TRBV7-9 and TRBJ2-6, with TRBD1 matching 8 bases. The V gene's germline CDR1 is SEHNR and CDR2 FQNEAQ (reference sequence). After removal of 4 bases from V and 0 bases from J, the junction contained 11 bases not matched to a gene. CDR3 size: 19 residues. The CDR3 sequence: CASSSPDRGAISGANVLTF. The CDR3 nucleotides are TGTGCCAGCAGCTCCCCTGACAGGGGCGCGATCTCTGGGGCCAACGTCCTGACTTTC.

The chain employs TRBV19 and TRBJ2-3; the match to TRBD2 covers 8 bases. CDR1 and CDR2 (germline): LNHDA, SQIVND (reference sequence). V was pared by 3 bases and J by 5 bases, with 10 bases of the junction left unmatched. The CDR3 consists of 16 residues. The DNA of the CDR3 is TGTGCCAGTAGTATGGAGCTAGCGGGTTCGGTAGATACGCAGTATTTT. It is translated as CASSMELAGSVDTQYF.

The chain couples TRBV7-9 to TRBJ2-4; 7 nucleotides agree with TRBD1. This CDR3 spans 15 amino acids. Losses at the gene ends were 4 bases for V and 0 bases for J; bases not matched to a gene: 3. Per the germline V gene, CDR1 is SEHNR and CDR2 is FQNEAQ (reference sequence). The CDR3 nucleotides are TGTGCCAGCAGCTCGACAGGGCTAGCCAAAAACATTCAGTACTTC. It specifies CASSSTGLAKNIQYF.

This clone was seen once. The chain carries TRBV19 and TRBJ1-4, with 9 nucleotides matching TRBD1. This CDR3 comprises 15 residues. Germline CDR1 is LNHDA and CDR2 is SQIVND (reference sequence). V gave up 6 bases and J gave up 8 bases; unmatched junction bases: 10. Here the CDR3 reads CASRKQGARGEKLFF. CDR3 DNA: TGTGCCAGTAGAAAACAGGGGGCGAGAGGGGAAAAACTGTTTTTT. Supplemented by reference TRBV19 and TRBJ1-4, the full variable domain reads DGGITQSPKYLFRKEGQNVTLSCEQNLNHDAMYWYRQDPGQGLRLIYYSQIVNDFQKGDIAEGYSVSREKKESFPLTVTSAQKNPTAFYLCASRKQGARGEKLFFGSGTQLSVL.

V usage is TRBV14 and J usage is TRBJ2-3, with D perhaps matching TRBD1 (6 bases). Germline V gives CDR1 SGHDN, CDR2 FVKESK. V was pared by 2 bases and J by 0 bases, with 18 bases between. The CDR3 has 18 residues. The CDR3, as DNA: TGTGCCAGCAGCCAAAGTTTTCTAGGGGGAACTAGCACAGATACGCAGTATTTT. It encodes CASSQSFLGGTSTDTQYF.

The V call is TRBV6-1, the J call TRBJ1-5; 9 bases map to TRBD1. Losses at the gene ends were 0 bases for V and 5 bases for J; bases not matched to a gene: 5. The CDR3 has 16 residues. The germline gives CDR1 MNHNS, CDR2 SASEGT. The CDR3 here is CASSEARDRDHQPQHF. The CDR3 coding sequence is TGTGCCAGCAGTGAAGCCCGGGACAGGGACCATCAGCCCCAGCATTTT.

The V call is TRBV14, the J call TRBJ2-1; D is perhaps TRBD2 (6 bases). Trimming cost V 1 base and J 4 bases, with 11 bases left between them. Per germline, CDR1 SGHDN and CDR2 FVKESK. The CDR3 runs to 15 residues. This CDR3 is CASSQGWDLYNEQFF. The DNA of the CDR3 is TGTGCCAGCAGCCAAGGGTGGGACTTATACAATGAGCAGTTCTTC.

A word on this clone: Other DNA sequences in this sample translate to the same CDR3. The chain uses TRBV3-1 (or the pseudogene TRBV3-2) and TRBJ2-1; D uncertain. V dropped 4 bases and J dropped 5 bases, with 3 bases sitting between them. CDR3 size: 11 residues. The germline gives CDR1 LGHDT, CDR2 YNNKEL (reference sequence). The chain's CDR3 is CASSLNNEQFF. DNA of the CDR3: TGTGCCAGCAGCCTTAACAATGAGCAGTTCTTC.

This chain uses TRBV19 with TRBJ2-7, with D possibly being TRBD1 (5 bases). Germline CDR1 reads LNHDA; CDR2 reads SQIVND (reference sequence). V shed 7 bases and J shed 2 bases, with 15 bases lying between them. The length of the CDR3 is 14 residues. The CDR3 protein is CASTSRELTYEQYF. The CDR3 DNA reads TGTGCCAGTACAAGCAGGGAACTCACCTACGAGCAGTACTTC.

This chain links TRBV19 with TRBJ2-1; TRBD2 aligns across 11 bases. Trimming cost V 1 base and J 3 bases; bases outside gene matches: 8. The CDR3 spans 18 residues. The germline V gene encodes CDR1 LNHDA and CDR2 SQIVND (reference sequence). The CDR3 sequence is CASSIGGSGRALYNEQFF. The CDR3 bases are TGTGCCAGTAGTATAGGGGGTAGCGGGAGGGCCCTCTACAATGAGCAGTTCTTC. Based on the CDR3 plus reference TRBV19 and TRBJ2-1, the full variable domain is DGGITQSPKYLFRKEGQNVTLSCEQNLNHDAMYWYRQDPGQGLRLIYYSQIVNDFQKGDIAEGYSVSREKKESFPLTVTSAQKNPTAFYLCASSIGGSGRALYNEQFFGPGTRLTVL.

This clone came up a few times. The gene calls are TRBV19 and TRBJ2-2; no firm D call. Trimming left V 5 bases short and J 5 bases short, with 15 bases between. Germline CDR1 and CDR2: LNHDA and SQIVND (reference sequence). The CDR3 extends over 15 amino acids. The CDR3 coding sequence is TGTGCCAGTAGTCCAAACCGGGTCTTTACCGGGGAGCTGTTTTTT. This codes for CASSPNRVFTGELFF.

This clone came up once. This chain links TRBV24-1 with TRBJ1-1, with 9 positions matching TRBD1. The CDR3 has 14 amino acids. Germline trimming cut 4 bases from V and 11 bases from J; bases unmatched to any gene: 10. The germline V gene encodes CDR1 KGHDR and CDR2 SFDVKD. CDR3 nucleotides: TGTGCCACCAGTGAGACAGGGGGTGCCTCTTTGGCTTTCTTT. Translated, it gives CATSETGGASLAFF.